This TCR beta chain was sequenced in a study of siplizumab effects on memory and regulatory T cells. Germline CDR1 and CDR2: LNHDA and SQIVND (reference sequence). The J segment lost 6 bases and the V segment lost 4 bases, leaving 6 bases of the junction unmatched. The CDR3 is 14 residues long. The method was immunoSEQ multiplex PCR; TCRdb's version includes in-frame clones alone and lacks a portion of them. The data show some 100,000 clones, around 93% seen once. The sequence derives from a human donor in good health. The material sequenced was non-Treg CD4+ T cells sorted from blood. This sequence joins TRBV19 and TRBJ1-3; 7 positions match TRBD1. CDR3: CASSTDRAANTIYF. CDR3 in DNA: TGTGCCAGTAGTACCGACAGGGCAGCAAACACCATATATTTT.